One sample yielded the 18 T cell receptor beta chains listed below, sequenced in a study of T cell changes during pregnancy in multiple sclerosis. This table comes from immunoSEQ multiplex PCR, and its TCRdb copy is limited to in-frame clones, with some not included. Of tens of thousands of clones in the sample, 85% to 95% were seen once. This sample comprised CD4+ T cells from peripheral blood mononuclear cells, obtained after pregnancy. These TCRs come from a female donor in good health, enrolled as a control in a pregnancy study.

The sample holds one count of this clone. The chain recombines TRBV7-9 with TRBJ1-2; D perhaps matches TRBD1 (6 bases). Germline lookup yields CDR1 SEHNR and CDR2 FQNEAQ (reference sequence). The CDR3 totals 13 residues. Trimming pared 5 bases from V and 2 bases from J, leaving 9 bases between. CDR3 in amino acids: CASSVQGNYGYTF. The CDR3 DNA follows: TGTGCCAGCAGCGTACAGGGAAACTATGGCTACACCTTC.

The genes are TRBV20-1 and TRBJ2-1; a weak D match, TRBD2 (5 bases). This CDR3 has 11 amino acids. V lost 2 bases, J lost 8 bases, and 7 bases lay in between. Germline V gives CDR1 DFQATT, CDR2 SNEGSKA (reference sequence). The CDR3 here is CSARRGDEQFF. The CDR3 DNA reads as TGCAGTGCTAGACGGGGAGATGAGCAGTTCTTC.

The chain recombines TRBV11-2 with TRBJ2-5; 8 bases fit TRBD2. V shed 0 bases and J 7 bases; nucleotides not matched to a gene: 13. The CDR3 consists of 17 residues. CDR1 is SGHAT, CDR2 FQNNGV, per germline. The CDR3 DNA reads as TGTGCCAGCAGCTTAGATGCGGGGACTAGGCAGTCAGTGACCCAGTACTTC. Its translation: CASSLDAGTRQSVTQYF.

The genes are TRBV7-8 and TRBJ1-5, with TRBD1 as a possible D gene (5 bases). Trimming cost V 0 bases and J 5 bases, with 11 bases left between them. The CDR3 covers 15 residues. Germline V gives CDR1 SGHVS, CDR2 FQNEAQ. The CDR3 DNA is TGTGCCAGCAGCTTAGCTTGGGGGGGGGATCAGCCCCAGCATTTT. Translated, it gives CASSLAWGGDQPQHF. The full variable domain, in which reference TRBV7-8 and TRBJ1-5 provide the parts outside the CDR3, is GAGVSQSPRYKVAKRGQDVALRCDPISGHVSLFWYQQALGQGPEFLTYFQNEAQLDKSGLPSDRFFAERPEGSVSTLKIQRTQQEDSAVYLCASSLAWGGDQPQHFGDGTRLSIL.

The chain joins TRBV19 to TRBJ1-1; maybe TRBD1 (5 bases). V lost 4 bases to trimming and J lost 3 bases, with 9 bases between them. CDR1 and CDR2 (germline): LNHDA, SQIVND (reference sequence). This CDR3 contains 13 residues. The CDR3 here is CASSNGGDTEAFF. CDR3 DNA sequence: TGTGCCAGTAGTAATGGAGGGGACACTGAAGCTTTCTTT.

The gene calls are TRBV12-2 and TRBJ2-1; TRBD1, the D gene given by the table, was not confirmed from the DNA. TRBV12-2 constitutes a pseudogene. The CDR3 spans 11 residues. CDR3 protein: CASRIDRTQFF. CDR3 bases: TGTGCAAGTCGCATTGACAGGACGCAGTTCTTC.

The chain carries TRBV28 and TRBJ2-2, with 9 positions matching TRBD2. CDR3 size: 14 residues. J was trimmed by 7 bases and V by 2 bases; bases with no gene match: 2. Germline assignment: CDR1 MDHEN and CDR2 SYDVKM. CDR3 DNA: TGTGCCAGCAGTTTAGGACTAGCGAACGGGGAGCTGTTTTTT. Amino acids: CASSLGLANGELFF.

The chain couples TRBV5-4 to TRBJ2-5; D gene unclear. The V and J ends lost 0 bases and 2 bases respectively, with 5 bases between them. The CDR3 consists of 13 residues. Germline V gene data show CDR1 as SGHNT and CDR2 as YYREEE (reference sequence). The CDR3 DNA reads as TGTGCCAGCAGCTTGGCAGTTCAAGAGACCCAGTACTTC. It encodes CASSLAVQETQYF.

CDR3 sequence reads: CASSLLRRGGSEQFF. CDR3 DNA: TGTGCCAGCAGTTTGCTAAGGCGGGGGGGCAGTGAGCAGTTCTTC. The rearrangement links TRBV27 to TRBJ2-1; 9 nucleotides agree with TRBD2. CDR3 length: 15 amino acids. The V segment lost 3 bases and the J segment 9 bases; nucleotides outside the gene matches: 9. Germline V gene sequence: CDR1 MNHEY, CDR2 SMNVEV (reference sequence).

This sequence joins TRBV27 and TRBJ1-1; no firm D call. Per germline, CDR1 MNHEY and CDR2 SMNVEV (reference sequence). The CDR3 totals 15 residues. V was pared by 5 bases and J by 5 bases, with 18 bases between. The CDR3: CASSPRISTGTEAFF. The CDR3 DNA is TGTGCCAGCAGTCCCCGTATCTCGACGGGGACTGAAGCTTTCTTT.

The chain has TRBV10-3 and TRBJ1-2; a possible D gene is TRBD1 (5 bases). V lost 6 bases to trimming and J lost 4 bases, with 12 bases between them. The CDR3 totals 13 residues. The germline V gene has CDR1 ENHRY and CDR2 SYGVKD. CDR3 in amino acids: CAISYLDSYGYTF. The CDR3 DNA reads TGTGCCATCAGCTACTTAGACAGCTATGGCTACACCTTC.

The rearrangement uses TRBV14 and TRBJ2-2; tentatively, D is TRBD2 (5 bases). CDR3 length equals 14 residues. In germline, CDR1 is SGHDN, CDR2 FVKESK. V lost 5 bases, J lost 6 bases, and 13 bases lay in between. The DNA of the CDR3 is TGTGCCAGCAGCTCGAAACCCGGGGCCGGGGAGCTGTTTTTT. It yields the protein CASSSKPGAGELFF.

CDR3 bases: TGCGCCAGCAGCGGAGGGTCCTCGGGGGGGGGCCGTCATGAGCAGTTCTTC. Amino acids: CASSGGSSGGGRHEQFF. V gene TRBV4-1 combines with J gene TRBJ2-1; 8 nucleotides line up with TRBD2. The germline V gene encodes CDR1 MGHRA and CDR2 YSYEKL. Trimming cost V 5 bases and J 8 bases; bases outside gene matches: 17. CDR3 length: 17 residues.

J is TRBJ1-4 and V is TRBV5-6, with a weak D call TRBD1 (5 bases). CDR3 length: 16 amino acids. Germline CDR1 is SGHDT and CDR2 is YYEEEE. V lost 4 bases, J lost 7 bases, and 20 bases lay in between. This CDR3 is CASSITWGGPSEKLFF. The CDR3 DNA follows: TGTGCCAGCAGCATAACATGGGGGGGACCTAGTGAAAAACTGTTTTTT.

This clone was observed once. V is TRBV7-2 and J is TRBJ1-2, with TRBD1 identical over 8 bases. The CDR3 is 16 amino acids. Germline trimming cut 5 bases from V and 3 bases from J; bases unmatched to any gene: 11. The germline gives CDR1 SGHTA, CDR2 FQGNSA. The CDR3 loop is CASSPGTGQSYYGYTF. The CDR3 nucleotides are TGTGCCAGCAGCCCCGGGACAGGTCAATCTTACTATGGCTACACCTTC.

The J gene is TRBJ2-5, the V gene TRBV5-1; possibly TRBD1 for D (6 bases). V was cut by 3 bases and J by 0 bases, with 12 bases left in between. The germline V gene has CDR1 SGHRS and CDR2 YFSETQ. This CDR3 region has 15 residues. CDR3 amino acids: CASSSTGNNQETQYF. CDR3 nucleotide sequence: TGCGCCAGCAGCTCAACAGGGAATAACCAAGAGACCCAGTACTTC.

The chain has TRBV5-5 and TRBJ2-3; 8 positions agree with TRBD1. V lost 6 bases, J lost 5 bases, and 11 bases stayed unmatched. Germline CDR1 SGHKS, CDR2 YYEKEE (reference sequence). The CDR3 contains 15 residues. CDR3 sequence: CASNLLDRGRDTQYF. Here the CDR3 DNA reads TGTGCCAGCAACCTACTAGACAGGGGCCGAGATACGCAGTATTTT.

This clone was seen only once. V gene TRBV30 combines with J gene TRBJ1-1; no reliable D call. The CDR3 is 13 amino acids. The V end lost 5 bases, the J end lost 0 bases, and 10 bases lay between the germline ends. Germline V gene sequence: CDR1 GTSNPN, CDR2 SVGIG (reference sequence). The CDR3 DNA sequence: TGTGCCTGGCTTAGGACTATGAACACTGAAGCTTTCTTT. Protein sequence: CAWLRTMNTEAFF.